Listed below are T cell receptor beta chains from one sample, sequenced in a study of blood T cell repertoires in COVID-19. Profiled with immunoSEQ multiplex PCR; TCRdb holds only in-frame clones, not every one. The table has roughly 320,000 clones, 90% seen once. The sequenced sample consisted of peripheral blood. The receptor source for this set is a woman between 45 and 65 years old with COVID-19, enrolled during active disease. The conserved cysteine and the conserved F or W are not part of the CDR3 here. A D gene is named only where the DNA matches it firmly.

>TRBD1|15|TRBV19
ASSPLGTGRHNYGYT
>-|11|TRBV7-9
ASGPSGGDGYT
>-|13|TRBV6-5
ASSRQGRVVTEAF
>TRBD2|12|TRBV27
ASSRRETYNEQF
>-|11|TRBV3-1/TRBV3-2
ASSQSEAETQY
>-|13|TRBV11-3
ASSPYSGANYGYT
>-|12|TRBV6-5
ASSRRQVNTEAF
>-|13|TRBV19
ASSISVRGRQPQH
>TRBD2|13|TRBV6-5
ASSPEAGGVYEQY
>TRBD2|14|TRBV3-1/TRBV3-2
ASSRRGGPSYNEQF
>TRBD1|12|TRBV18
ASSPGQGYNEQF
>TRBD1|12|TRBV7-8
ASSAGQPNTEAF
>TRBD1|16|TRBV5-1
ASSLEGTGISSGNTIY
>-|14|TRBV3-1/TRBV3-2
ASSQARFGYSYEQY
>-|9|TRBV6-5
ASSQGNEQF
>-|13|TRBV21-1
ASSKEGYSNQPQH
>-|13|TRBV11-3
ASSFNPGSYNEQF
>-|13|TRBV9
ASSPRGRNTGELF
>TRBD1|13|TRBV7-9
ASSTGTELLDTQY
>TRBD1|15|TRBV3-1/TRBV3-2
ASSQTRWDRGGEKLF
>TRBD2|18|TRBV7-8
ASSRFPGLAGGPSTDTQY
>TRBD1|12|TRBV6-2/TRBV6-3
ASSLGQQNYGYT
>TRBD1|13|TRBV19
ASSTRDSTNEKLF
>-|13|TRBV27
ASSREYREPDTQY
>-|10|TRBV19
ASSTQGYEQY
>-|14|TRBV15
ATSRVPGVGAGELF
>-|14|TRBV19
ASSFSSQSSYNEQF
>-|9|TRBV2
ASSYRLEQF
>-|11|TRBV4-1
ASSFTRAYEQY
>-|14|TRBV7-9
ASSRVLIITTDTQY
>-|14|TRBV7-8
ASSFGQSSYNSPLH
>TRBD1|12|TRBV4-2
ASSHPGQGTRYT
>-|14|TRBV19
ASSPEGDTWANVLT
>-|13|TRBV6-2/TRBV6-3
ASSYSPHGATEAF
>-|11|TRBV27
ASSLSRNTEAF
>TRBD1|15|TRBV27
ASSLFPDRVYGNTIY
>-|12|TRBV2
ASSQEGTANIQY
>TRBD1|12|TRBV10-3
AISESTGGSEAF
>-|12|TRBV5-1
ASSIGGTSYEQY
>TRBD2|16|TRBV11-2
ASSLVGAGALQGETQY
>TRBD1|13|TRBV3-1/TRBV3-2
ASSQEQGATYGYT
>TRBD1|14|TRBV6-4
ASSESTGGWSYGYT
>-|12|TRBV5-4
ASSSRGGQETQY
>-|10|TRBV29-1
SVEVPGPEAF
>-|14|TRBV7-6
ASSSFSGANTGELF
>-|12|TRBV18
ASSPGGMADTQY
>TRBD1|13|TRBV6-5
ASSRMDRGLYGYT
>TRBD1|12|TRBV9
ASRPRQGGTEAF
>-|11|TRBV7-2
ASSPDRNEKLF
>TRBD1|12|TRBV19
ASGTGGRKSSQH
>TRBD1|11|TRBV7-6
ASSKDREETQY
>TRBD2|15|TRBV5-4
ASSPGLAGLAKNIQY
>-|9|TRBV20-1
SARANYNWY
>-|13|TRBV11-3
ASSLAGPGTGELF
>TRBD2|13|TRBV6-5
ASSYASSGGYEQY